This entry lists 21 T cell receptor beta chains sequenced from one sample in a study of control samples from healthy donors and cancer patients. Using immunoSEQ multiplex PCR, the repertoire was profiled, and TCRdb retains in-frame clones only, with some absent. Among about 88,000 clones, 80% to 95% were seen once, and the ten largest hold 8%. Material for sequencing was blood. Source of these receptors: a man younger than 30 in good health.

This rearrangement joins TRBV10-1 to TRBJ2-1; D is perhaps TRBD2 (5 bases). Germline V gene data show CDR1 as WNHNN and CDR2 as SYGVQD (reference sequence). CDR3 length: 13 amino acids. Trimming pared 7 bases from V and 5 bases from J, leaving 12 bases between. This chain's CDR3 is CASTRGLDNEQFF. In nucleotides, the CDR3 is TGCGCCAGCACTCGCGGGTTAGACAATGAGCAGTTCTTC.

The chain recombines TRBV5-1 with TRBJ2-1; D is possibly TRBD1 (6 bases). The CDR3 runs 14 residues. Per the germline V gene, CDR1 is SGHRS and CDR2 is YFSETQ. V lost 3 bases, J lost 1 base, and 8 bases lay in between. As DNA, the CDR3 is TGCGCCAGCAGCTCAGGGGTTTCCTACAATGAGCAGTTCTTC. Translating it yields CASSSGVSYNEQFF.

Here the CDR3 DNA reads TGTGCCACCAGCGACCAGGGTGGTTATCAGCCCCAGCATTTT. This codes for CATSDQGGYQPQHF. The chain carries TRBV15 and TRBJ1-5, with D possibly matching TRBD1 (5 bases). This CDR3 has 14 amino acids. Trimming took 5 bases from V and 5 from J, leaving 13 bases between them. The germline CDR1 and CDR2 sequences are LNHNV and YYDKDF (reference sequence).

CDR3 region: CASSPLAGRDEQFF. In DNA form, the CDR3 reads TGTGCCAGCAGCCCCCTAGCGGGGAGGGATGAGCAGTTCTTC. V and J are TRBV14 and TRBJ2-1, with TRBD2 matching 9 bases. Germline loops: CDR1 SGHDN, CDR2 FVKESK. Trimming took 4 bases from V and 8 from J; bases not matched to a gene: 6. The length of the CDR3 is 14 residues.

V is TRBV25-1 and J is TRBJ2-1; 7 bases map to TRBD2. CDR1 and CDR2 from the germline V gene are MGHDK and SYGVNS. V was pared by 2 bases and J by 1 base, with 2 bases of the junction left unmatched. There are 15 residues in the CDR3. The CDR3 DNA reads as TGTGCCAGCAGTGAAAGCGGGGATTCCTACAATGAGCAGTTCTTC. This sequence encodes CASSESGDSYNEQFF.

For the CDR3, the DNA is TGTGCCAGCAGCTCGAGGGACGGTCTCGCCGGGGAGCTGTTTTTT. It yields the protein CASSSRDGLAGELFF. This chain connects TRBV11-3 to TRBJ2-2; possibly TRBD1 or TRBD2 for D (5 bases each). The V end was cut by 4 bases, the J end by 6 bases, with 15 bases between. The V gene's germline CDR1 is SGHNT and CDR2 YENEEA. CDR3 size: 15 residues.

Here the CDR3 DNA reads TGTGCCAGCAGCCGAAGACAGGGAAGAGATCAGCCCCAGCATTTT. This encodes CASSRRQGRDQPQHF. This sequence joins TRBV6-2 or TRBV6-3 and TRBJ1-5; 7 bases are shared with TRBD1. J gave up 5 bases and V 6 bases, and 10 bases lay outside the gene matches. This CDR3 spans 15 amino acids. Germline V CDR1 and CDR2: MNHEY, SVGEGT.

As to this clone: At one boundary the junction diverges from the germline segment, which might be a read error. The chain is built from TRBV27 and TRBJ2-5; 7 bases align to TRBD2. Germline V gene lookup returns CDR1 MNHEY and CDR2 SMNVEV (reference sequence). CDR3 length: 15 residues. CDR3 residues: CAGSFLGRAVETQYF. The CDR3 region has the DNA TGTGCCGGCAGTTTCTTGGGGAGGGCGGTTGAGACCCAGTACTTC.

The chain couples TRBV5-6 to TRBJ1-1; D is uncertain. The CDR3 is 16 amino acids. In germline, CDR1 is SGHDT, CDR2 YYEEEE. V was cut by 4 bases and J by 0 bases, with 16 bases left in between. Written as DNA, the CDR3 is TGTGCCAGCAGCGGTAAAACGTCCGTCATGAACACTGAAGCTTTCTTT. Protein: CASSGKTSVMNTEAFF.

In its sample, this clone was seen once. The chain employs TRBV10-3 and TRBJ1-1; no reliable D call. V gave up 0 bases and J gave up 5 bases, with 13 bases separating them. Germline V gene sequence: CDR1 ENHRY, CDR2 SYGVKD. CDR3 length: 15 residues. DNA for the CDR3: TGTGCCATCAGTGAGTCATTTAATAGAAGAACTGAAGCTTTCTTT. Its translation: CAISESFNRRTEAFF.

The chain links TRBV6-5 to TRBJ1-1; 8 bases align to TRBD1. The ends lost 6 bases at V and 3 bases at J; junction bases unmatched: 6. Germline CDR1 reads MNHEY; CDR2 reads SVGAGI. There are 14 residues in the CDR3. This CDR3 is CASSSDRGYTEAFF. The CDR3 region has the DNA TGTGCCAGCAGCTCCGACAGGGGTTACACTGAAGCTTTCTTT.

V and J are TRBV12-3 or TRBV12-4 and TRBJ2-7, with D uncertain. CDR3 length: 12 residues. Trimming cost V 7 bases and J 3 bases, with 10 bases left between them. This chain's CDR3 is CASTRDLYEQYF. CDR3 DNA sequence: TGTGCCAGCACTAGAGACCTCTACGAGCAGTACTTC.

V and J are TRBV5-1 and TRBJ1-2; D gene uncertain. V was shortened by 3 bases and J by 5 bases, with 11 bases between the two germline ends. The CDR3 has 13 residues. Germline V gives CDR1 SGHRS, CDR2 YFSETQ. CDR3 in DNA: TGCGCCAGCAGCTCAGGTACGAGGTATGGCTACACCTTC. Residues: CASSSGTRYGYTF.

The gene calls are TRBV4-2 and TRBJ1-5; D is undetermined. The germline V gene has CDR1 LGHNA and CDR2 YNFKEQ. Trimming pared 4 bases from V and 0 bases from J, leaving 13 bases between. The CDR3 runs to 16 residues. The CDR3 loop reads CASSPSGQNSNQPQHF. The CDR3 bases are TGTGCCAGCAGCCCCTCGGGTCAGAATAGCAATCAGCCCCAGCATTTT.

The V and J genes are TRBV10-1 and TRBJ2-7; maybe TRBD1 (5 bases). Germline V gives CDR1 WNHNN, CDR2 SYGVQD (reference sequence). The V and J ends lost 4 bases and 4 bases respectively, with 11 bases between them. The CDR3 is 13 residues long. The CDR3 DNA reads as TGCGCCAGCAGTGTAGGGGATGGGTACGAGCAGTACTTC. Amino acids: CASSVGDGYEQYF.

The chain uses TRBV9 and TRBJ1-1; 12 positions agree with TRBD1. J lost 4 bases, V lost 3 bases, and 13 bases had no gene match. The germline V gene has CDR1 SGDLS and CDR2 YYNGEE. The CDR3 has 18 amino acids. In DNA, the CDR3 is TGTGCCAGCAGCGCCTCCGGGACAGGGGGCGTAATAGGCACTGAAGCTTTCTTT. Protein sequence: CASSASGTGGVIGTEAFF.

The rearrangement links TRBV12-3 or TRBV12-4 to TRBJ2-5; D gene ambiguous. The CDR3 has 13 amino acids. V was clipped by 7 bases and J by 5 bases, with 14 bases between them. CDR3 nucleotide sequence: TGTGCCAGCACTAAGGACCAGGAGGAGACCCAGTACTTC. Amino acid sequence: CASTKDQEETQYF.

The V and J genes are TRBV30 and TRBJ2-1; D remains ambiguous. This CDR3 contains 13 residues. The germline V gene has CDR1 GTSNPN and CDR2 SVGIG (reference sequence). Deletions cut 4 bases from V and 7 bases from J, with 14 bases between. In DNA form, the CDR3 reads TGTGCCTGGATGCTTAAGGATCGGAATGAGCAGTTCTTC. Translating gives CAWMLKDRNEQFF.

This rearrangement joins TRBV12-5 to TRBJ1-1, with a possible D match to TRBD1 (5 bases). V dropped 5 bases and J dropped 1 base, with 8 bases sitting between them. The CDR3 has 13 residues. From germline, CDR1 is LGHNT and CDR2 FRNRAP. The CDR3 DNA follows: TGTGCTAGTGGTCTAGGACAGAACACTGAAGCTTTCTTT. Translated, it gives CASGLGQNTEAFF.

V and J are TRBV5-4 and TRBJ2-7; 7 bases fit TRBD2. This CDR3 comprises 14 residues. The germline V gene encodes CDR1 SGHNT and CDR2 YYREEE (reference sequence). V was clipped by 0 bases and J by 5 bases; unmatched bases: 5. The CDR3: CASSLVGLEDEQYF. The CDR3 nucleotides are TGTGCCAGCAGCTTGGTAGGACTAGAGGACGAGCAGTACTTC.

The chain joins TRBV6-5 to TRBJ1-5; possibly TRBD1 for D (6 bases). Trimming left V 10 bases short and J 0 bases short, with 16 bases between. From germline, CDR1 is MNHEY and CDR2 SVGAGI. This CDR3 is 15 amino acids long. The CDR3 bases are TGTGCCACGCGGACAGAGGAGAATAGCAATCAGCCCCAGCATTTT. It yields the protein CATRTEENSNQPQHF.